A selection of T cell receptor beta chains follows, all from one sample in a study of PD-1 blockade in mismatch repair-deficient tumors. Here immunoSEQ multiplex PCR was the method, and the copy in TCRdb shows in-frame clones only, minus some. The table lists more than 40,000 clones, around 73% of them singletons, with around 3.4% in the top ten. The material sequenced was peripheral blood, taken 4 weeks after starting pembrolizumab. Source of these receptors: an adult with mismatch repair-deficient cancer. Both conserved end residues are part of each CDR3. Each record gives: clone size, D gene, V gene, J gene, CDR3 DNA, CDR3 protein. The D gene is left open where the match is weak. Only some rows state a clone size, as once, few, many or a class for expanded clones.

size: medium-sized; D: -; V: TRBV30; J: TRBJ1-1; DNA: TGTGCCTGGAGTGTAGGGCGGGGGGACACTGAAGCTTTCTTT; CDR3: CAWSVGRGDTEAFF
size: -; D: TRBD1; V: TRBV5-1; J: TRBJ1-2; DNA: TGCGCCAGCAGCTCCGGGACAGGGGGCGATGGCTACACCTTC; CDR3: CASSSGTGGDGYTF
size: -; D: -; V: TRBV11-3; J: TRBJ1-4; DNA: TGTGCCAGCAGCTTAGGACTCGTGGGAAAACTGTTTTTT; CDR3: CASSLGLVGKLFF
size: -; D: -; V: TRBV18; J: TRBJ2-7; DNA: TGTGCCAGCTCACAGACGACAGGACCCTACGAGCAGTACTTC; CDR3: CASSQTTGPYEQYF
size: -; D: TRBD1; V: TRBV27; J: TRBJ1-2; DNA: TGTGCCAGCAGTTCCCGGGACAGGGTTTTTACCGTTGGCTACACCTTC; CDR3: CASSSRDRVFTVGYTF
size: -; D: TRBD1; V: TRBV5-4; J: TRBJ2-7; DNA: TGTGCCAGCAGCTCGGGACAGTACGAGCAGTACTTC; CDR3: CASSSGQYEQYF
size: -; D: -; V: TRBV2; J: TRBJ1-1; DNA: TGTGCCAGCACGACAGACATGAACACTGAAGCTTTCTTT; CDR3: CASTTDMNTEAFF
size: -; D: -; V: TRBV11-2; J: TRBJ2-4; DNA: TGTGCCAGCAGCCGACAGGAGACCGGAAGAAACATTCAGTACTTC; CDR3: CASSRQETGRNIQYF
size: -; D: -; V: TRBV7-6; J: TRBJ1-5; DNA: TGTGCCAGCAGCCAAGACGGAAGCAATCAGCCCCAGCATTTT; CDR3: CASSQDGSNQPQHF
size: -; D: TRBD1; V: TRBV28; J: TRBJ1-1; DNA: TGTGCCAGCAACAGGGGGAACACTGAAGCTTTCTTT; CDR3: CASNRGNTEAFF
size: -; D: -; V: TRBV4-2; J: TRBJ1-1; DNA: TGTGCCAGCAGGGAGGGTAGCGACACTGAAGCTTTCTTT; CDR3: CASREGSDTEAFF
size: -; D: -; V: TRBV6-5; J: TRBJ1-1; DNA: TGTGCCGGCAAGGGGAGGGGGGATCCGAGGGCTTTCTTT; CDR3: CAGKGRGDPRAFF
size: -; D: -; V: TRBV2; J: TRBJ1-1; DNA: TGTGCCAGCAGTGAGCGCGCTGAAGCTTTCTTT; CDR3: CASSERAEAFF
size: -; D: -; V: TRBV5-1; J: TRBJ2-1; DNA: TGCGCCAGCAGTCAGCGGGCGCCGGCAACCTCCTACAATGAGCAGTTCTTC; CDR3: CASSQRAPATSYNEQFF
size: -; D: -; V: TRBV4-1; J: TRBJ2-7; DNA: TGCGCCAGCAGCTCTGATACCTACGAGCAGTACTTC; CDR3: CASSSDTYEQYF
size: once; D: -; V: TRBV4-2; J: TRBJ1-1; DNA: TGTGCCAGCAGCCGGACCCCGGGGGCTGAAGCTTTCTTT; CDR3: CASSRTPGAEAFF
size: -; D: -; V: TRBV11-3; J: TRBJ2-5; DNA: TGTGCCAGCAGCTGGCAGGCCCAAGAGACCCAGTACTTC; CDR3: CASSWQAQETQYF
size: -; D: TRBD2; V: TRBV7-8; J: TRBJ2-2; DNA: TGTGCCAGCAGCCCGGGAGGTAGAGCGGGAGCCGGGGAGCTGTTTTTT; CDR3: CASSPGGRAGAGELFF
size: -; D: -; V: TRBV10-3; J: TRBJ1-3; DNA: TGTGCCATCGGTGGAAACACCATATATTTT; CDR3: CAIGGNTIYF
size: few; D: TRBD1; V: TRBV10-3; J: TRBJ2-7; DNA: TGTGCCATCAGGGGGACAGGGCCGAGTTCCTACGAGCAGTACTTC; CDR3: CAIRGTGPSSYEQYF
size: -; D: TRBD1; V: TRBV18; J: TRBJ1-4; DNA: TGTGCCAGCTCACCAGCCGGGACAGGGGTGCCGGAACTGTTTTTT; CDR3: CASSPAGTGVPELFF
size: -; D: TRBD2; V: TRBV27; J: TRBJ2-1; DNA: TGTGCCAGCAGTTGGGGGGGTATTCGTAACGATGAGCAGTTCTTC; CDR3: CASSWGGIRNDEQFF
size: -; D: TRBD1; V: TRBV7-2; J: TRBJ1-2; DNA: TGTGCCAGCAGCCCGAGGGGACAGCGGGCCTACACCTTC; CDR3: CASSPRGQRAYTF
size: -; D: -; V: TRBV29-1; J: TRBJ2-7; DNA: TGCAGCGTTGTCTTCGGGGCTTACGAGCAGTACTTC; CDR3: CSVVFGAYEQYF
size: once; D: -; V: TRBV9; J: TRBJ1-3; DNA: TGTGCCAGCAGTCCTCTCTACTCTGGAAACACCATATATTTT; CDR3: CASSPLYSGNTIYF
size: -; D: TRBD2; V: TRBV10-1; J: TRBJ2-3; DNA: TGCGCCAGTAAGTGGGGGGGGAGATGGTCATCGGTAACGAGCACAGATACGCAGTATTTT; CDR3: CASKWGGRWSSVTSTDTQYF
size: -; D: -; V: TRBV18; J: TRBJ1-1; DNA: TGTGCCAGCTCACCGGGACAGAACACTGAAGCTTTCTTT; CDR3: CASSPGQNTEAFF
size: -; D: -; V: TRBV19; J: TRBJ2-1; DNA: TGTGCCAGTAGTATAGGGGACCCTTTATACAATGAGCAGTTCTTC; CDR3: CASSIGDPLYNEQFF
size: -; D: -; V: TRBV29-1; J: TRBJ1-1; DNA: TGCAGCGTTGAAGACGGAGGGTTCACTGAAGCTTTCTTT; CDR3: CSVEDGGFTEAFF
size: -; D: TRBD1; V: TRBV6-6; J: TRBJ2-7; DNA: TGTGCCAGCAGTTACTCCGGGACAGCCTCCTACGAGCAGTACTTC; CDR3: CASSYSGTASYEQYF
size: once; D: TRBD1; V: TRBV5-4; J: TRBJ1-2; DNA: TGTGCCAGCAGCTTGAAGGGGGCGAGGGGCTACACCTTC; CDR3: CASSLKGARGYTF
size: -; D: -; V: TRBV6-5; J: TRBJ1-2; DNA: TGTGCAGCGCGGGTGGCGGGGCTTAACTATGGCTACACCTTC; CDR3: CAARVAGLNYGYTF
size: -; D: -; V: TRBV27; J: TRBJ1-5; DNA: TGTGCCAGCAGTTTCGACAGACTACAGCCCCAGCATTTT; CDR3: CASSFDRLQPQHF
size: -; D: -; V: TRBV19; J: TRBJ1-2; DNA: TGTGCCAGTAGTATCAAGGGGGAAGGGAACTATGGCTACACCTTC; CDR3: CASSIKGEGNYGYTF
size: few; D: -; V: TRBV11-2; J: TRBJ2-1; DNA: TGTGCCAGCAGCTCCCCTTCTAATGAGCAGTTCTTC; CDR3: CASSSPSNEQFF
size: -; D: TRBD1; V: TRBV6-5; J: TRBJ2-7; DNA: TGTGCCAGCAGTTACTTAAGACAGGGCACCCCCTACGAGCAGTACTTC; CDR3: CASSYLRQGTPYEQYF
size: -; D: TRBD2; V: TRBV11-1; J: TRBJ2-3; DNA: TGTGCCAGCAGCCTCGCCCTAGCGGGAGGGAAAGATACGCAGTATTTT; CDR3: CASSLALAGGKDTQYF
size: -; D: -; V: TRBV4-2; J: TRBJ2-7; DNA: TGTGCCAGCAGCCAAGAACCAGGATCCTACGAGCAGTACTTC; CDR3: CASSQEPGSYEQYF
size: -; D: -; V: TRBV29-1; J: TRBJ2-5; DNA: TGCAGCGTTCCGTCCCAGTCAGAAGAGACCCAGTACTTC; CDR3: CSVPSQSEETQYF
size: -; D: TRBD2; V: TRBV25-1; J: TRBJ2-2; DNA: TGTGCCAGCAGTGAACTTAGCGGGGGGACCGGGGAGCTGTTTTTT; CDR3: CASSELSGGTGELFF
size: -; D: -; V: TRBV6-1; J: TRBJ2-7; DNA: TGTGCCAGCAGTGATTACAGGAAAGTCTCCTACGAGCAGTACTTC; CDR3: CASSDYRKVSYEQYF